A single sample gave rise to the 4 T cell receptor beta chains below, sequenced in a study of T cell repertoires in ileal Crohn's disease. The time point is: neoterminal ileum biopsy at postoperative endoscopy, about 6 months after surgery. Method: immunoSEQ multiplex PCR; TCRdb's copy keeps in-frame clones and lacks some. This sample has tens of thousands of clones; approximately 91% occur once, and the top ten carry about 1.9%. What was sequenced was ileal tissue. The receptors were gathered from an adult with Crohn's disease.

The table lists this clone with a few counts. Distinct nucleotide sequences in the sample also encode this CDR3. This sequence joins TRBV19 and TRBJ2-5; tentative D call: TRBD1 (5 bases). CDR3 size: 12 residues. Germline lookup yields CDR1 LNHDA and CDR2 SQIVND (reference sequence). V lost 6 bases, J lost 5 bases, and 10 bases lay in between. CDR3 protein: CASSQGRETQYF. Here the CDR3 DNA reads TGTGCCAGTAGCCAGGGCCGGGAGACCCAGTACTTC.

This clone was found a few times. The gene calls are TRBV6-6 and TRBJ1-1; tentative D call: TRBD1 (5 bases). Germline V gives CDR1 MNHNY, CDR2 SVGAGI (reference sequence). The CDR3 covers 13 residues. Trimming cost V 5 bases and J 1 base, with 8 bases left between them. The CDR3 here is CASSNGANTEAFF. The CDR3 DNA reads as TGTGCCAGCAGTAATGGGGCGAACACTGAAGCTTTCTTT.

The chain recombines TRBV6-6 with TRBJ1-5, with D unclear. CDR1 and CDR2 from the germline V gene are MNHNY and SVGAGI (reference sequence). The CDR3 totals 13 residues. Trimming removed 2 bases from V and 4 bases from J, with 6 bases in between. The CDR3 here is CASSYTENQPQHF. The CDR3 nucleotides read TGTGCCAGCAGTTACACAGAAAATCAGCCCCAGCATTTT.

Concerning this clone itself: Mismatch with germline at one junction end may stem from a read error. J is TRBJ2-2 and V is TRBV18, with D perhaps matching TRBD1 or TRBD2 (5 bases each). Germline V CDR1 and CDR2: KGHSH, LQKENI. The CDR3 contains 14 residues. CDR3 protein: CASSPQEATGELFF. The CDR3, as DNA: TGTGCCAGCTCTCCACAGGAGGCCACCGGGGAGCTGTTTTTT.